This TCR beta chain was recorded in a study of T cells in Graves' hyperthyroidism and ophthalmopathy. With 1 base removed from V and 0 bases from J, the gap between germline ends came to 12 bases. Per the germline V gene, CDR1 is SEHNR and CDR2 is FQNEAQ (reference sequence). This CDR3 contains 16 residues. The CDR3 regions of TCR beta were amplified from RNA transcripts. A first-round RT-PCR of the TCR CDR3 used the HTBI primer set. TCRdb processed the multiplex PCR reads anew with MiXCR; each CDR3 protein has one entry. The repertoire consists of roughly 570,000 distinct CDR3 sequences, with approximately 15% occurring once and the leading ten covering 7.3%.

Sequencing was carried out using blood. This chain joins TRBV7-9 and TRBJ2-5; maybe TRBD1 (6 bases). The sequence came from a woman aged 25 to 39 with Graves' hyperthyroidism. The CDR3, as DNA: TGTGCCAGCAGCTTAGGGACAGCAGGTTACCAAGAGACCCAGTACTTC. Amino acid sequence: CASSLGTAGYQETQYF.